Listed here is a single T cell receptor beta chain. Its antigen remains unidentified. This sample is part of a study of vaccination and CD4 T cells after COVID-19. Cultured CD4+ T cells had their DNA profiled by the Oncomine TCR Beta short-read assay. TCRdb fed the PCR reads into MiXCR, producing one record per CDR3 protein. Of about 6,400 distinct CDR3 sequences listed, about 50% are singletons. In germline, CDR1 is SEHNR, CDR2 FQNEAQ (reference sequence). The CDR3 covers 14 residues. V shed 5 bases, J shed 6 bases, and the junction held 8 bases outside the gene matches. The treatment is: approximately nine-day PBMC culture with coronavirus spike peptide pools or control peptides (ViraFEST assay). The collection of CD4+ T cells from the unexposed donor took place before the COVID-19 pandemic (2011-2018).

The TCR sequence derives from a human donor in good health. The chain is built from TRBV7-9 and TRBJ2-7, with TRBD1 matching over 9 bases. The sequencing sample was made of CD4+ T cells from blood, cultured in vitro. CDR3 in DNA: TGTGCCAGCAGCACCAGGGACAGGGAGGGCGAGCAGTACTTC. Amino acid sequence: CASSTRDREGEQYF.